What follows describes a single T cell receptor beta chain. Its antigen remains undetermined. Base qualities are not at hand, and no much larger clone is one base apart. The immunoSEQ hsTCRB v3.0 assay was used at survey level resolution to sequence the TRB variable region. TRB sequencing targeted a depth of 40,000-50,000 T-cell genomes per sample. Pooled TRB libraries were sequenced on an Illumina MiSeq with a v3 150-cycle kit. The published analysis was carried out like this. Repertoire analysis was run in R within a reproducible Nextflow workflow that covered QC, data transformation and analysis. Custom analyses were implemented in LymphoSeq2, an R package for AIRR-Seq data exploration. Several samples yielding fewer than 5000 total TRB sequences were excluded, leaving 188 analyzed HIV repertoires. Among the approximately 190 retained HIV repertoires, some 60 were collected before ART initiation and under 150 after ART initiation. Repertoires were downsampled to 5000 TRB nucleotide sequences, with summary statistics averaged over 100 downsampling iterations. Only TRB sequences with CDR3 regions of at least seven amino acids were retained for analysis. Diversity was assessed using a clonality score derived from Shannon entropy and using the Gini coefficient. In the repertoire networks, any two of the top 5000 CDR3 amino acid sequences were connected whenever the two sequences differed by an edit distance of one. GLIPH2 predicted antigen specificity groups and MHC restriction for TRB CDR3 amino acid sequences. Known CMV, EBV, HIV or tissue antigen associations were flagged by matching CDR3 amino acid sequences against VDJdb and McPAS-TCR. Pre-ART, post-ART and control groups were compared with Wilcoxon signed-rank tests and Holm-Bonferroni correction. The table comes from immuneACCESS by way of TCRdb, which keeps in-frame sequences with V and J called. Part of the clones is missing from these tables; in studies checked, under half for an unresolved V gene and the rest for unknown reasons. V, J and clone size are those of that table, while D and trimming were read from the DNA. Counted in this sample were tens of thousands of clones; 87% of them appeared once. The ten largest clones add up to roughly 1% of the sample.

Trimming costs V 0 bases and J 6 bases, and their ends lie 11 bases apart. From the cysteine up to the phenylalanine, the CDR3 has a length of 14 residues. This entry keeps only the CDR3 DNA: 42 bases, framed from base 1. From the germline V gene, CDR1 is LGHNA and CDR2 is YSLEER. The source of the sample is a study of long-term antiretroviral therapy in people with HIV (dated by TCRdb to between 2020 and 2023). The study in broad terms: The earliest samples were collected about a decade before the 2015 WHO recommendation for immediate ART, when ART was typically delayed until CD4 counts fell. No cross-contamination during QIAcube processing was shown when test extractions of a monoclonal T-cell line were performed alongside fewer than 40 polyclonal samples. Of the 30 participants with HIV, about a dozen were female. From fewer than 35 adults with confirmed HIV infection, the cohort provided under 250 cryopreserved PBMC samples, gathered serially across a mean of approximately six years (range 1-12). Whether ART initiation and durable HIV suppression were associated with changes in peripheral blood TRB repertoire composition and diversity was tested in a retrospective serial study. Overall study results and their limits: A significant increase in TRB diversity was found to be associated with ART initiation, although TRB diversity was observed to remain significantly below that of transplant donor controls even after long-term ART. Limited PBMC availability meant only the TCR beta chain was sequenced, without alpha chain pairing. At every time point, the repertoire was dominated by expanded TRB clones first identified before ART initiation, although this dominance fluctuated and, in many PLHIV, declined after ART. The samples were dated from about 2004 to 2017, and the ART regimens that were used may be less effective than current ART regimens. Inferences about post-ART repertoire changes are limited because no data were available on ART adherence, viral resistance or therapy changes. Because pre-ART samples had limited cell numbers, unsorted PBMC were profiled rather than sorted CD4+ and CD8+ T cells. CDR3 length ranges in HIV repertoires were narrower than in controls, and network structure suggested an antigen-experienced repertoire with only a slight naive shift after ART.

To be included, a participant needed at least one PBMC sample from before ART initiation plus at least two post-ART samples. Every participant with HIV received treatment in the United States of America. Before DNA extraction, cryopreserved samples of roughly 0.9-11 million PBMC were thawed and washed. At the time of the earliest PBMC sample, participants with HIV were aged between roughly 20 and 54 years. Each participant contributed PBMC samples from 1-4 timepoints before ART initiation and 2-8 timepoints after ART initiation, with a median of 7 samples. Serial HIV viral load, CD4+ T-cell count, ART history and demographic data were obtained for every participant. Using a Qiagen kit on a QIAcube, genomic DNA was extracted from unsorted PBMC, with samples processed in batches of 12.

The sequences come from unsorted PBMCs, collected 2 years after starting antiretroviral therapy. The chain is encoded by TRBV4-3 joined to TRBJ1-1, with the D gene not confidently named. The receptor was isolated from a man aged 50-59 years with HIV. The CDR3 reads CASSQDGRFAEAFF. The bases are TGCGCCAGCAGCCAAGATGGGAGGTTTGCTGAAGCTTTCTTT.